This T cell receptor (beta chain) was recovered during a study of OX40 agonist ivuxolimab in advanced cancers. Data came from immunoSEQ multiplex PCR; TCRdb stores just in-frame clones and leaves some out. This table holds approximately 27,000 clones, about 79% found once. The CDR3 covers 15 residues. V lost 3 bases and J 4 bases, leaving 18 bases between the germline ends. Germline CDR1 and CDR2: GTSNPN and SVGIG (reference sequence). This TCR came from an adult with an advanced solid tumor such as melanoma, head and neck, liver or kidney cancer. The chain couples TRBV30 to TRBJ1-1; D is perhaps TRBD1 (6 bases). This specimen was CD4+ or CD8+ T cells sorted from blood, taken in a trial of the OX40 agonist ivuxolimab. CDR3 DNA: TGTGCCTGGAGGGTGCAGGGGCGTATGGGCACTGAAGCTTTCTTT. It translates to CAWRVQGRMGTEAFF.